Listed here are 28 T cell receptor beta chains from one sample, sequenced in a study of T cells in narcolepsy. Clones were read by immunoSEQ multiplex PCR, and TCRdb kept only the in-frame ones, dropping some. The table includes 30,000 to 35,000 clones, roughly 80% detected once. The sample comprised memory (CD45RA-) CD4+ T cells from blood. These receptor sequences come from a human donor in good health.

The chain carries TRBV5-1 and TRBJ1-1; the D is unclear. The CDR3 consists of 15 residues. V shed 4 bases and J shed 0 bases, with 13 bases lying between them. Germline V gene data show CDR1 as SGHRS and CDR2 as YFSETQ. The CDR3 DNA is TGCGCCAGCAGCCCGAACGGGAATCTGAACACTGAAGCTTTCTTT. This encodes CASSPNGNLNTEAFF.

CDR3 amino acids: CASSPRQGLYNEQFF. As DNA, the CDR3 is TGTGCCAGCTCACCTCGCCAGGGGCTCTACAATGAGCAGTTCTTC. This sequence joins TRBV18 and TRBJ2-1; D might be TRBD1 (6 bases). CDR3 size: 15 residues. V lost 3 bases and J lost 3, with 12 bases in between. CDR1 KGHSH and CDR2 LQKENI come from the germline V gene.

As concerns this clone: The junction departs from the called germline gene at one end, perhaps through a read error. The CDR3 nucleotides are TGTGCCAGCAGACGCGGGACTCCACGATCCTGCGAGCAGTACTTC. This translates into CASRRGTPRSCEQYF. The rearrangement links TRBV6-5 to TRBJ2-7; tentative D call: TRBD2 (6 bases). The germline V gene encodes CDR1 MNHEY and CDR2 SVGAGI. CDR3 length: 15 residues.

The J gene is TRBJ2-5, the V gene TRBV18; D call uncertain. The CDR3 runs to 14 residues. Between the trimmed V and J ends, which lost 2 bases and 3 bases, there was a span of 10 bases. CDR1 is KGHSH and CDR2 is LQKENI in the germline V gene. The CDR3 here is CASSPGQQEETQYF. CDR3 nucleotides: TGTGCCAGCTCACCAGGGCAGCAGGAAGAGACCCAGTACTTC.

The chain is built from TRBV21-1 and TRBJ2-4; TRBD1, the table's D call, was not compared with the DNA. TRBV21-1 is flagged as a pseudogene. The CDR3 runs 13 residues. Here the CDR3 DNA reads TGTGCCAGCACCACCGACAAGTTGAACATTCAGTACTTC. It yields the protein CASTTDKLNIQYF.

V is TRBV7-2 and J is TRBJ1-1; D not resolved. The germline V gene has CDR1 SGHTA and CDR2 FQGNSA. The CDR3 sequence is 15 residues long. Trimming shortened V by 5 bases and J by 0 bases, and 13 bases separated the two germline ends. The CDR3 protein is CASSNSPQMNTEAFF. In DNA, the CDR3 is TGTGCCAGCAGCAACTCACCCCAGATGAACACTGAAGCTTTCTTT.

The chain employs TRBV11-2 and TRBJ2-1; 11 bases are shared with TRBD2. V shed 3 bases and J 1 base; nucleotides not matched to a gene: 2. Germline V lookup: CDR1 SGHAT, CDR2 FQNNGV. The CDR3 has 16 amino acids. CDR3 loop: CASSFLAGGSYNEQFF. The CDR3 DNA follows: TGTGCCAGCAGCTTTCTAGCGGGAGGTTCCTACAATGAGCAGTTCTTC.

This chain uses TRBV2 with TRBJ1-4, with D unclear. Germline lookup yields CDR1 SNHLY and CDR2 FYNNEI. CDR3 length equals 15 residues. Trimming cost V 6 bases and J 7 bases, with 18 bases left between them. CDR3 coding DNA: TGTGCCAGCAGCGCTAGACGGCGGCGGGGTGAAAAACTGTTTTTT. Translating it yields CASSARRRRGEKLFF.

In this sample, this clone turned up once. This chain connects TRBV6-1 to TRBJ2-1, with D perhaps matching TRBD1 (5 bases). The CDR3 runs 13 residues. Germline V gives CDR1 MNHNS, CDR2 SASEGT. The germline V and J ends were trimmed by 2 bases and 7 bases, with 9 bases remaining between them. The CDR3 DNA follows: TGTGCCAGCAGTGAACAGGGCGGAAATGAGCAGTTCTTC. Protein sequence: CASSEQGGNEQFF.

The chain links TRBV6-6 to TRBJ1-5, with 7 bases lining up with TRBD1. J lost 4 bases, V lost 2 bases, and 8 bases had no gene match. The CDR3 sequence is 16 residues long. CDR1 is MNHNY and CDR2 is SVGAGI in the germline V gene (reference sequence). In DNA, the CDR3 is TGTGCCAGCAGTTACCGACAGGGTCTAAAGAATCAGCCCCAGCATTTT. Protein sequence: CASSYRQGLKNQPQHF.

The chain links TRBV6-5 to TRBJ2-5; 7 bases map to TRBD1. The CDR3 runs to 14 residues. Germline lookup yields CDR1 MNHEY and CDR2 SVGAGI. The V and J ends lost 5 bases and 5 bases, in that order; junction bases with no gene match: 8. The CDR3: CASSVPGQRETQYF. The CDR3 DNA follows: TGTGCCAGCAGTGTCCCGGGACAGCGGGAGACCCAGTACTTC.

This clone occurred a few times. The CDR3 DNA reads as TGTGCCTGGAGTGCCCCGACAGACAATAATGAAAAACTGTTTTTT. It translates to CAWSAPTDNNEKLFF. V gene TRBV30 combines with J gene TRBJ1-4, with D possibly being TRBD1 (5 bases). Trimming took 1 base from V and 4 from J, leaving 13 bases between them. Germline CDR1 reads GTSNPN; CDR2 reads SVGIG (reference sequence). The CDR3 is 15 amino acids.

The V and J genes are TRBV5-6 and TRBJ2-2, with 7 bases aligning to TRBD1. Germline V gene sequence: CDR1 SGHDT, CDR2 YYEEEE. Germline trimming cut 4 bases from V and 3 bases from J; bases unmatched to any gene: 9. This CDR3 is built from 16 residues. CDR3 in DNA: TGTGCCAGCAGCACAGGGACAGAGTTTTACACCGGGGAGCTGTTTTTT. This translates into CASSTGTEFYTGELFF.

The V and J genes are TRBV9 and TRBJ2-7; no reliable D call. Trimming stripped 0 bases from V and 2 bases from J, with 6 bases between. The CDR3 has 13 amino acids. CDR1 SGDLS and CDR2 YYNGEE come from the germline V gene. The chain's CDR3 is CASSVGGTYEQYF. Written as DNA, the CDR3 is TGTGCCAGCAGCGTAGGCGGCACCTACGAGCAGTACTTC.

This chain joins TRBV19 and TRBJ1-2; D is undetermined. The germline CDR1 and CDR2 sequences are LNHDA and SQIVND (reference sequence). The V end was cut by 8 bases, the J end by 2 bases, with 6 bases between. The CDR3 contains 11 residues. This CDR3 reads CASEGNYGYTF. DNA for the CDR3: TGTGCCAGTGAAGGGAACTATGGCTACACCTTC.

CDR3: CASRSGTGGTGEQYF. CDR3 nucleotide sequence: TGTGCCAGCAGATCCGGGACAGGGGGTACAGGGGAGCAGTACTTC. V gene TRBV6-1 combines with J gene TRBJ2-7; 11 bases align to TRBD1. The CDR3 is 15 amino acids. The V gene's germline CDR1 is MNHNS and CDR2 SASEGT. Losses at the gene ends were 6 bases for V and 7 bases for J; bases not matched to a gene: 11.

This chain connects TRBV2 to TRBJ2-2; a possible D gene is TRBD1 (6 bases). Trimming removed 5 bases from V and 6 bases from J, with 13 bases in between. Germline CDR1 SNHLY, CDR2 FYNNEI. This CDR3 comprises 14 residues. CDR3 loop: CASSRQALAGELFF. The CDR3 bases are TGTGCCAGCAGTCGACAGGCCCTAGCCGGGGAGCTGTTTTTT.

The genes are TRBV11-3 and TRBJ2-7; 7 positions match TRBD1. The germline V gene has CDR1 SGHNT and CDR2 YENEEA. The V and J ends lost 1 base and 3 bases, in that order; junction bases with no gene match: 6. The CDR3 has 15 amino acids. The CDR3 reads CASSLASGGNYEQYF. CDR3 sequence (DNA): TGTGCCAGCAGCTTAGCTTCAGGGGGTAACTACGAGCAGTACTTC.

This clone showed up just once. The chain employs TRBV10-1 and TRBJ2-7; 8 positions agree with TRBD2. The junction had 3 bases not matched to a gene; V was cut back by 4 bases and J by 1 base. The CDR3 consists of 14 residues. Germline assignment: CDR1 WNHNN and CDR2 SYGVQD (reference sequence). CDR3 region: CASSGLAGSYEQYF. CDR3 coding DNA: TGCGCCAGCAGTGGTCTAGCGGGTTCCTACGAGCAGTACTTC.

V gene TRBV29-1 combines with J gene TRBJ1-6; no reliable D call. The CDR3 sequence is 13 residues long. The V end lost 4 bases, the J end lost 6 bases, and 10 bases lay between the germline ends. Germline V CDR1 and CDR2: SQVTM, ANQGSEA. The DNA for the CDR3 is TGCAGCGTTGCCAAGGATTTTAATTCACCCCTCCACTTT. Protein product: CSVAKDFNSPLHF. The full variable domain, completed using reference TRBV29-1 and TRBJ1-6, is SAVISQKPSRDICQRGTSLTIQCQVDSQVTMMFWYRQQPGQSLTLIATANQGSEATYESGFVIDKFPISRPNLTFSTLTVSNMSPEDSSIYLCSVAKDFNSPLHFGNGTRLTVT.

J is TRBJ2-7 and V is TRBV5-1; 9 nucleotides align to TRBD1. V lost 3 bases to trimming and J lost 2 bases; unmatched junction nucleotides: 9. Looked up from germline, CDR1 is SGHRS and CDR2 is YFSETQ. The CDR3 loop spans 16 amino acids. CDR3 sequence reads: CASSSTLGQGTYEQYF. DNA for the CDR3: TGCGCCAGCAGCTCGACCCTAGGACAGGGGACCTACGAGCAGTACTTC.

V gene TRBV7-2 combines with J gene TRBJ2-1; maybe TRBD1 (5 bases). Germline V gene data show CDR1 as SGHTA and CDR2 as FQGNSA. The CDR3 loop spans 17 amino acids. Trimming left V 0 bases short and J 2 bases short, with 14 bases between. CDR3 loop: CASSLANWQGTYNEQFF. The CDR3 DNA reads as TGTGCCAGCAGCTTAGCTAATTGGCAGGGAACCTACAATGAGCAGTTCTTC.

This clone was recorded only once. The V call is TRBV29-1, the J call TRBJ2-1; 8 bases are a match to TRBD2. The germline V gene encodes CDR1 SQVTM and CDR2 ANQGSEA. V dropped 7 bases and J dropped 7; count of bases not matched to a gene: 9. CDR3 length: 13 residues. The CDR3 DNA sequence: TGCAGCGCTGGACTAGCCCTTTGGAATGAGCAGTTCTTC. It encodes CSAGLALWNEQFF.

V gene TRBV5-6 combines with J gene TRBJ2-3; D is tentatively TRBD1 or TRBD2 (5 bases each). V lost 4 bases, J lost 3 bases, and 12 bases lay in between. Germline CDR1 reads SGHDT; CDR2 reads YYEEEE. The CDR3 runs to 14 residues. The CDR3 DNA reads TGTGCCAGCAGCCCGCCGGGACCGACAGATACGCAGTATTTT. Its translation: CASSPPGPTDTQYF. The entire variable domain, with the rest obtained from reference TRBV5-6 and TRBJ2-3, is as follows: DAGVTQSPTHLIKTRGQQVTLRCSPKSGHDTVSWYQQALGQGPQFIFQYYEEEERQRGNFPDRFSGHQFPNYSSELNVNALLLGDSALYLCASSPPGPTDTQYFGPGTRLTVL.

The V call is TRBV11-1, the J call TRBJ2-7; D gene ambiguous. CDR1 and CDR2 from the germline V gene are SGHAT and FQDESV (reference sequence). This CDR3 has 15 residues. V lost 1 base and J 2 bases, leaving 12 bases between the germline ends. The CDR3 sequence is CASSLDQSEAYEQYF. Written as DNA, the CDR3 is TGTGCCAGCAGCTTAGATCAGTCCGAGGCCTACGAGCAGTACTTC.

This clone came up a few times. The rearrangement uses TRBV9 and TRBJ1-1, with D uncertain. V was cut by 4 bases and J by 1 base, with 14 bases left in between. The length of the CDR3 is 15 residues. Germline V gene data show CDR1 as SGDLS and CDR2 as YYNGEE. This CDR3 is CASSSTEGRNTEAFF. CDR3 DNA sequence: TGTGCCAGCAGCTCAACGGAGGGCAGGAACACTGAAGCTTTCTTT.

This clone was seen a handful of times. The CDR3 spells CASSLRQGLVPGELFF. The CDR3, as DNA: TGTGCCAGCAGCTTAAGACAGGGACTAGTGCCCGGGGAGCTGTTTTTT. This chain connects TRBV5-4 to TRBJ2-2; a possible D gene is TRBD2 (8 bases). V lost 2 bases and J 6 bases, leaving 17 bases between the germline ends. CDR1 and CDR2 from the germline V gene are SGHNT and YYREEE (reference sequence). The CDR3 has 16 amino acids.

The CDR3 protein is CATSRVRAGVDTQYF. The DNA for the CDR3 is TGTGCCACCAGCAGAGTGAGAGCGGGGGTGGATACGCAGTATTTT. This chain uses TRBV15 with TRBJ2-3, with 8 bases that match TRBD2. V lost 1 base to trimming and J lost 6 bases; unmatched junction nucleotides: 6. Germline V gene data show CDR1 as LNHNV and CDR2 as YYDKDF (reference sequence). This CDR3 has 15 residues. Complete variable domain (other parts from reference TRBV15 and TRBJ2-3): DAMVIQNPRYQVTQFGKPVTLSCSQTLNHNVMYWYQQKSSQAPKLLFHYYDKDFNNEADTPDNFQSRRPNTSFCFLDIRSPGLGDTAMYLCATSRVRAGVDTQYFGPGTRLTVL.